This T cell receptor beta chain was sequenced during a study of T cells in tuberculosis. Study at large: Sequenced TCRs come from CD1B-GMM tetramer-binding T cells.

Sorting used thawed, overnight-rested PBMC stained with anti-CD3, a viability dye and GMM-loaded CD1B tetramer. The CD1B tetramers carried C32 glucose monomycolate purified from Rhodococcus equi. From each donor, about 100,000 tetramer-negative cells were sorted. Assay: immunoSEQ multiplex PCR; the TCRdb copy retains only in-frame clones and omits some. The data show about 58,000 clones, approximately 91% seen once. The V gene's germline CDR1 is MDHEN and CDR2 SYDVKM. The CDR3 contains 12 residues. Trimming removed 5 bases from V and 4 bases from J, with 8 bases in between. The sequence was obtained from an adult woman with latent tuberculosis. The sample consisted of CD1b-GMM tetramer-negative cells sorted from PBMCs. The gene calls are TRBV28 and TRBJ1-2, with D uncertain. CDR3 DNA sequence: TGTGCCAGCAGTCTCAACACCTATGGCTACACCTTC. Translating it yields CASSLNTYGYTF.